Listed below are T cell receptor beta chains from one sample, sequenced in a study of T-cell memory formation after mild COVID-19. TCRdb reprocessed the 5' RACE reads via MiXCR and lists one record per CDR3 protein. The table records 5,000 or so distinct CDR3 sequences, under 45% of them present only once. Sequenced material: PBMCs or a T cell subset sorted from them (not recorded which). Receptors originate from an adult who had mild COVID-19 (a few samples of this study predate the infection). Cell type and time point are not known. Each CDR3 is given with its conserved first and last residue. Fields, in order: V gene, CDR3 protein.

>TRBV16
CASSHLGAIRTDTQYF
>TRBV5-1
CASSWGLENTGELFF
>TRBV19
CASTLNAGQGLGNQPQHF
>TRBV7-3
CASSRAGLASDTQYF
>TRBV2
CASSVRGSYNEQFF
>TRBV7-3
CASSWTGFGAEAFF
>TRBV6-2/TRBV6-3
CASSPLRDRVDNEQFF
>TRBV7-9
CASRPTGTSYNEQFF
>TRBV20-1
CSARFPPTSGGNTGELFF
>TRBV29-1
CSVGDPWSTDTQYF
>TRBV19
CASSIAAAGWQPQHF
>TRBV29-1
CSVEDLSDEKLFF
>TRBV20-1
CSARDKRASSYNEQFF
>TRBV7-3
CASSLRHLTDTQYF
>TRBV20-1
CSAPAGRTQYF
>TRBV3-1
CASHGTVGYEKFF
>TRBV7-3
CASSSTAGSTDTQYF
>TRBV7-3
CASSLWPPGLAGGPENEQFF
>TRBV6-2/TRBV6-3
CASSAPGLRVNEQFF
>TRBV20-1
CSARDIGRESGELFF
>TRBV11-2
CATHRDRGSYGYTF
>TRBV7-6
CASSLAGQGAPNEQFF
>TRBV7-2
CASSSGFGRTNTGELFF
>TRBV5-6
CASSPPGQHNEQFF
>TRBV5-6
CASTDRGYEQYF
>TRBV7-6
CASSSPTGGENIQYF
>TRBV29-1
CSAGTGDYEQYF
>TRBV5-1
CASGLAGADTQYF
>TRBV5-1
CASSGGQNNEQFF
>TRBV5-1
CASAGTVVGEQFF
>TRBV12-3/TRBV12-4
CASSLVAGHNEQFF
>TRBV24-1
CATSDFARSYEQFF
>TRBV7-9
CASSPLAEYNEQFF
>TRBV19
CASGTGPTELFF
>TRBV28
CASRDSGGAEKLFF
>TRBV20-1
CSARDPGNYGYTF
>TRBV7-9
CASSPQSYGYTF
>TRBV5-1
CASSHLRETQYF
>TRBV7-9
CASSFSVNTEALF
>TRBV5-1
CASSLVAGTQETQYF
>TRBV12-3/TRBV12-4
CASSLGGWKYF
>TRBV7-2
CASSLGDTPKVRSYNSPLHF
>TRBV18
CASSPQGQGAYEQYF
>TRBV4-3
CASSQSSLAGGNEQFF
>TRBV5-1
CASSAGTLSTQYF
>TRBV12-3/TRBV12-4
CASSLVYGQGYTF
>TRBV7-3
CASSEQGRSSGNTIYF
>TRBV14
CASSQVAGLYNEQFF
>TRBV7-9
CASSLGRIYEQYF
>TRBV6-5
CASSFDSYEQYF
>TRBV6-2/TRBV6-3
CAAQDSKETQYF
>TRBV4-3
CASSQVTGLPSTDTQYF
>TRBV6-5
CASSPEAALINYGYTF
>TRBV4-3
CASSQEGSSGANVLTF
>TRBV21-1
CASSPSRPPGFEQYF